The entry that follows covers one TCR beta chain sequence. Germline V gene sequence: CDR1 MDHEN, CDR2 SYDVKM. V was pared by 3 bases and J by 4 bases, with 8 bases of the junction left unmatched. The CDR3 totals 15 residues. This sample stems from a study of blood T cell repertoires in COVID-19. Overall study: Spain, Italy and the United States supplied samples that represented acute and convalescent COVID-19. The analysed material was cDNA or gDNA that came from T cells, B-cell-depleted T cells, or PBMCs.

Authors' data handling: By means of reference gene primer amplification, nucleated cell counts were estimated. The assay was immunoSEQ multiplex PCR, and TCRdb's table has in-frame clones only and misses some. The V and J calls and clone size are taken from that table; D and trimming were inferred from the DNA. The sample yields roughly 250,000 clones, approximately 87% seen once. Sequencing was performed on peripheral blood. The sequence was obtained from a woman in her forties or fifties with acute or convalescent COVID-19. The chain couples TRBV28 to TRBJ1-1, with 7 nucleotides matching TRBD1. The CDR3 DNA is TGTGCCAGCAGTTTCACGTCAGGGGGGCTCACTGAAGCTTTCTTT. It yields the protein CASSFTSGGLTEAFF.